This is a list of T cell receptor beta chains from one sample in a study of HIV-infected children after antiretroviral therapy interruption. Using its own MiXCR run on the 3' RACE reads, TCRdb lists one record per CDR3 protein. The sample includes fewer than 5,000 distinct CDR3 sequences, approximately 5% of them seen just once. Source: CD45RO+ CD8+ T cells from PBMCs, pooled from several time points, taken from a donor given antiretroviral therapy, either interrupted or continuous. The receptors originated from a pool of human donors with HIV. CDR3s leave out the opening cysteine and the closing phenylalanine or tryptophan. Expanded clones get a size class; other rows say once, few or many, or leave the size out.

abundance: many; v_gene: TRBV4-2; j_gene: TRBJ1-1; CDR3aa: ASSQNLGTEAF
abundance: many; v_gene: TRBV29-1; j_gene: TRBJ2-1; CDR3aa: SVEGGAVYNEQF
abundance: medium-sized; v_gene: TRBV28; j_gene: TRBJ2-7; CDR3aa: ASSSHSGTAFKIPYEQY
abundance: medium-sized; v_gene: TRBV20-1; j_gene: TRBJ2-2; CDR3aa: SASGSEAGELF
abundance: -; v_gene: TRBV4-1; j_gene: TRBJ2-7; CDR3aa: ASSPPGLGLYEQY
abundance: many; v_gene: TRBV5-5; j_gene: TRBJ2-4; CDR3aa: ASGPGVGKNIQY
abundance: many; v_gene: TRBV14; j_gene: TRBJ2-1; CDR3aa: ASSQEPGQGDNEQF
abundance: many; v_gene: TRBV6-1; j_gene: TRBJ2-7; CDR3aa: ASSEEDPYEQY
abundance: medium-sized; v_gene: TRBV6-6; j_gene: TRBJ1-2; CDR3aa: ASSNRDRGLFNGYT
abundance: many; v_gene: TRBV13; j_gene: TRBJ2-1; CDR3aa: ATQQGANEQF
abundance: medium-sized; v_gene: TRBV7-9; j_gene: TRBJ2-4; CDR3aa: ASSRTDRVQNIQY
abundance: medium-sized; v_gene: TRBV28; j_gene: TRBJ2-5; CDR3aa: ASSLLARPPETQY
abundance: many; v_gene: TRBV5-1; j_gene: TRBJ2-7; CDR3aa: ASSEFVGTSGREQY
abundance: many; v_gene: TRBV10-2; j_gene: TRBJ2-7; CDR3aa: ATTGTDRYEQY
abundance: medium-sized; v_gene: TRBV6-5; j_gene: TRBJ1-1; CDR3aa: ASSLTEADTEAF
abundance: -; v_gene: TRBV20-1; j_gene: TRBJ1-1; CDR3aa: SANPYDSANTEAF
abundance: many; v_gene: TRBV7-9; j_gene: TRBJ1-2; CDR3aa: ASSLTNTSKYGYT
abundance: medium-sized; v_gene: TRBV5-1; j_gene: TRBJ2-1; CDR3aa: ASSPSGLRAYNEQF
abundance: many; v_gene: TRBV6-5; j_gene: TRBJ2-1; CDR3aa: ASSYSIWTEAYNEQF
abundance: many; v_gene: TRBV27; j_gene: TRBJ2-7; CDR3aa: ASSFTAGGEQY
abundance: -; v_gene: TRBV7-1; j_gene: TRBJ2-7; CDR3aa: ASSSGFGDYEQY
abundance: medium-sized; v_gene: TRBV7-6; j_gene: TRBJ1-3; CDR3aa: ASSNLASGNTIY
abundance: medium-sized; v_gene: TRBV7-3; j_gene: TRBJ2-1; CDR3aa: ASSRKPGQVHFPGKDEQF
abundance: many; v_gene: TRBV12-3/TRBV12-4; j_gene: TRBJ1-5; CDR3aa: ASSPRDRGNQPQH
abundance: many; v_gene: TRBV5-1; j_gene: TRBJ1-1; CDR3aa: ASSYGRGTEAF
abundance: -; v_gene: TRBV3-1; j_gene: TRBJ2-3; CDR3aa: ASQTSVDDTQY
abundance: many; v_gene: TRBV20-1; j_gene: TRBJ2-3; CDR3aa: SASSWDWIRTDTQY
abundance: -; v_gene: TRBV19; j_gene: TRBJ1-4; CDR3aa: ASSNSFNEKLF
abundance: -; v_gene: TRBV6-5; j_gene: TRBJ2-7; CDR3aa: ASRRGESYEQY
abundance: many; v_gene: TRBV7-2; j_gene: TRBJ2-1; CDR3aa: ASSSGQGMNNEQF
abundance: many; v_gene: TRBV7-2; j_gene: TRBJ2-7; CDR3aa: ASSYESEQY
abundance: many; v_gene: TRBV7-3; j_gene: TRBJ2-1; CDR3aa: ASSLRGGKSSYNEQF
abundance: many; v_gene: TRBV6-1; j_gene: TRBJ1-2; CDR3aa: ASRPGQSVYGYT
abundance: medium-sized; v_gene: TRBV6-4; j_gene: TRBJ2-1; CDR3aa: ASSESGFDEQF
abundance: many; v_gene: TRBV15; j_gene: TRBJ2-6; CDR3aa: ATSSGGSGANVLT
abundance: medium-sized; v_gene: TRBV7-3; j_gene: TRBJ1-6; CDR3aa: ASSLTGSGPLH
abundance: many; v_gene: TRBV12-5; j_gene: TRBJ1-1; CDR3aa: ASGLVLAGTEAF
abundance: medium-sized; v_gene: TRBV5-1; j_gene: TRBJ1-1; CDR3aa: ASSEYRVNTEAF
abundance: medium-sized; v_gene: TRBV20-1; j_gene: TRBJ1-2; CDR3aa: SARWGDGYT
abundance: medium-sized; v_gene: TRBV7-9; j_gene: TRBJ1-1; CDR3aa: ASSLGRAEAF
abundance: -; v_gene: TRBV9; j_gene: TRBJ2-1; CDR3aa: ASSVTGLGGDEQF
abundance: many; v_gene: TRBV27; j_gene: TRBJ1-6; CDR3aa: ASSFGTGSPLH
abundance: -; v_gene: TRBV19; j_gene: TRBJ1-2; CDR3aa: ASFDYGYT
abundance: few; v_gene: TRBV28; j_gene: TRBJ2-3; CDR3aa: ASSLDADTQY
abundance: -; v_gene: TRBV14; j_gene: TRBJ1-1; CDR3aa: ASNPTGGMNTEAF
abundance: -; v_gene: TRBV7-9; j_gene: TRBJ1-1; CDR3aa: ASSLETGKAF
abundance: few; v_gene: TRBV27; j_gene: TRBJ2-7; CDR3aa: ASSLGLEQY
abundance: many; v_gene: TRBV4-2; j_gene: TRBJ2-7; CDR3aa: ASSPGTGGFEQY
abundance: many; v_gene: TRBV7-8; j_gene: TRBJ2-3; CDR3aa: ASSSGQGIDTQY